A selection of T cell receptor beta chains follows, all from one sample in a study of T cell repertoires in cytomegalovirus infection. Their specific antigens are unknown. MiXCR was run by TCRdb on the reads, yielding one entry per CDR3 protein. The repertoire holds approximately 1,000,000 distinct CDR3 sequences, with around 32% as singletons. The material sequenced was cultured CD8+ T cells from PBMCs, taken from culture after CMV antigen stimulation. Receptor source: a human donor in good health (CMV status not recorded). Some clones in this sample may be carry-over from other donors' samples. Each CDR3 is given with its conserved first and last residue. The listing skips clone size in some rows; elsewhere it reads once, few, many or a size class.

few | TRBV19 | CASSTDGSRVNADTQYF
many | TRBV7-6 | CASSLVPDSTDTQYF
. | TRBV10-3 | CAIRDGGGTEAFF
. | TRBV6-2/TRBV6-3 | CASSALGRADTEAFF
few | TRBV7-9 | CASSHSRTGGGGYTF
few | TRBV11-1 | CASSRGRGVSYNEQFF
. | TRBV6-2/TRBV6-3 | CASSSTQSSYNEQFF
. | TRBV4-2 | CASSQEDASHEQFF
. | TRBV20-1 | CSAFGALTGTGVDEQYF
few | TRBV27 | CASSLSLPVEKLFF
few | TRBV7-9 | CASSGSRDGGIYNSPLHF
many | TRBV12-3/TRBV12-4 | CASTPGQPRVYGYTF
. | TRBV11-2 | CASSSTNAGKNEQFF
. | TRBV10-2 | CASSGLGGEDEQFF
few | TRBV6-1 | CASASSTGTYRGTEAFF
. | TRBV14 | CASSQGGLAGGKFF
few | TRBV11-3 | CASSSGPSDLTNYGYTF
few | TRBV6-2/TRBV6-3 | CASSDPPGLHLSGANVLTF
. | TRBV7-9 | CASSLETDGYTF
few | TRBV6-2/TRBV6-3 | CASSNTRDRGLYIQYF
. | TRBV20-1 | CSASYRDRNTEAFF
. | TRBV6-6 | CASSYSMKGAANEKLFF
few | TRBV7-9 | CASSRDTDSSNTGELFF
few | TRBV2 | CASIRGRLEQYF
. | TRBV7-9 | CASSQTGGGYHEQYF
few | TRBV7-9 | CASSFSGGAEEQYF
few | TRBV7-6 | CASSPNSGGLSTDTQYF
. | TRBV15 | CATSEFAPLTEGTDTQYF
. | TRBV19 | CASSSDPGGKNIQYF
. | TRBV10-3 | CAISHSDGQGTNSPLHF
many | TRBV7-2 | CASSESGGAWFGELFF
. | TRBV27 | CASSPLPGPLGYNEQFF
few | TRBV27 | CASSKVRDVQETQYF
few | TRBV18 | CASSPPGTPELFF
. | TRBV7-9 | CASSSRTGPFYGYTF
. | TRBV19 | CASSIEGGLGEQYF
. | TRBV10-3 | CAIRSTNGYTF